This passage covers 20 T cell receptor beta chains from one sample sequenced in a study of CD8+ T cells in alopecia areata. Investigators isolated RNA and reverse transcribed it into cDNA to act as the sequencing template. Sequenced by immunoSEQ multiplex PCR; TCRdb stores in-frame clones only, minus some. This sample has 95,000 to 110,000 clones, with 84% found just once. Treatment in this sample: oral pan-JAK inhibitor, 5-10 mg twice daily. Sequencing used CD8+ T cells sorted from blood, obtained at week 24, from a patient treated with tofacitinib. The source of these receptors is a human donor with alopecia areata.

CDR3 sequence reads: CASRNEGTEGTEAFF. For the CDR3, the DNA is TGTGCCAGCAGGAATGAAGGGACAGAAGGAACTGAAGCTTTCTTT. The chain combines TRBV7-3 with TRBJ1-1, with TRBD1 identical over 7 bases. V was pared by 6 bases and J by 5 bases, with 12 bases of the junction left unmatched. Per the germline V gene, CDR1 is SGHTA and CDR2 is FQGTGA. This CDR3 spans 15 amino acids. The full variable domain, completed using reference TRBV7-3 and TRBJ1-1, is GAGVSQTPSNKVTEKGKYVELRCDPISGHTALYWYRQSLGQGPEFLIYFQGTGAADDSGLPNDRFFAVRPEGSVSTLKIQRTERGDSAVYLCASRNEGTEGTEAFFGQGTRLTVV.

This chain uses TRBV7-6 with TRBJ1-2; D may be TRBD1 (5 bases). The germline gives CDR1 SGHVS, CDR2 FNYEAQ. Trimming removed 1 base at V and 4 bases at J, with 13 bases between. The CDR3 loop spans 15 amino acids. The DNA of the CDR3 is TGTGCCAGCAGCTTAGGCGGGGCGGCCCCCTATGGCTACACCTTC. Its protein product is CASSLGGAAPYGYTF.

J is TRBJ2-5 and V is TRBV27, with TRBD1 matching over 12 bases. Per the germline V gene, CDR1 is MNHEY and CDR2 is SMNVEV (reference sequence). This CDR3 has 16 residues. V shed 6 bases and J 4 bases; nucleotides not matched to a gene: 9. This CDR3 reads CASRVRRDRGPETQYF. The CDR3 DNA sequence: TGTGCCAGCAGAGTGCGCAGGGACAGGGGGCCAGAGACCCAGTACTTC.

The chain combines TRBV4-1 with TRBJ2-7; 9 bases line up with TRBD2. Trimming at V came to 11 bases and at J to 0 bases, leaving 5 bases not matched to a gene. Germline V gene lookup returns CDR1 MGHRA and CDR2 YSYEKL. CDR3 length equals 13 residues. Here the CDR3 reads CAAGGTDSYEQYF. The CDR3, as DNA: TGCGCCGCGGGAGGGACAGACTCCTACGAGCAGTACTTC.

V and J are TRBV5-6 and TRBJ2-3; 13 bases are shared with TRBD2. CDR1 is SGHDT, CDR2 YYEEEE, per germline. There are 16 residues in the CDR3. V trimming: 5 bases; J trimming: 4 bases; junction bases outside the gene matches: 7. This CDR3 is CASSQLAGGPPDTQYF. CDR3 coding DNA: TGTGCCAGCAGTCAACTAGCGGGGGGGCCCCCAGATACGCAGTATTTT.

J is TRBJ2-5 and V is TRBV30; TRBD2 aligns across 8 bases. The CDR3 loop spans 16 amino acids. The trim removed 4 bases at V and 5 bases at J, leaving 15 bases unmatched. The V gene's germline CDR1 is GTSNPN and CDR2 SVGIG (reference sequence). CDR3 sequence reads: CAWTPKTLAVFETQYF. The CDR3 DNA reads TGTGCCTGGACCCCGAAAACACTAGCGGTGTTCGAGACCCAGTACTTC.

This clone appeared a single time. The V call is TRBV5-4, the J call TRBJ2-2; D is unclear. V lost 0 bases to trimming and J lost 6 bases, with 3 bases between them. Germline V lookup: CDR1 SGHNT, CDR2 YYREEE (reference sequence). CDR3 size: 12 residues. CDR3 loop: CASSLVAGELFF. The CDR3 DNA is TGTGCCAGCAGCTTGGTGGCCGGGGAGCTGTTTTTT.

This chain joins TRBV12-5 and TRBJ1-4; D call uncertain. From germline, CDR1 is LGHNT and CDR2 FRNRAP. Between the trimmed V and J ends, which lost 5 bases and 1 base, there was a span of 2 bases. The CDR3 spans 12 residues. The CDR3 DNA sequence: TGTGCTAGTGGTGGAACTAATGAAAAACTGTTTTTT. Translating gives CASGGTNEKLFF.

The chain employs TRBV4-2 and TRBJ2-6; D is undetermined. Trimming shortened V by 1 base and J by 0 bases, and 7 bases separated the two germline ends. Germline CDR1 and CDR2: LGHNA and YNFKEQ. The CDR3 is 16 residues long. The CDR3 spells CASSQVRLSGANVLTF. CDR3 in DNA: TGTGCCAGCAGCCAAGTTAGACTCTCTGGGGCCAACGTCCTGACTTTC.

The J gene is TRBJ1-6, the V gene TRBV4-3; tentative D call: TRBD1 (5 bases). Germline values: CDR1 LGHNA, CDR2 YSLEER. The ends were cut back, 4 bases at V and 7 bases at J, with 11 bases in the middle. The CDR3 covers 14 residues. Here the CDR3 DNA reads TGCGCCAGCAGCCCCGGGGCCGGAAATTCACCCCTCCACTTT. Protein sequence: CASSPGAGNSPLHF.

This chain joins TRBV29-1 and TRBJ1-1, with TRBD1 matching 10 bases. Germline values: CDR1 SQVTM, CDR2 ANQGSEA. The V gene end was trimmed by 4 bases and the J gene end by 4 bases; junction bases not matched to a gene: 9. The CDR3 has 15 residues. The CDR3 loop is CSVGDRGTGSTEAFF. The DNA for the CDR3 is TGCAGCGTTGGGGACAGGGGAACGGGGAGCACTGAAGCTTTCTTT.

The chain employs TRBV15 and TRBJ1-6, with D maybe TRBD1 (6 bases). There are 16 residues in the CDR3. Deletions cut 2 bases from V and 8 bases from J, with 16 bases between. The germline CDR1 and CDR2 sequences are LNHNV and YYDKDF (reference sequence). CDR3 nucleotide sequence: TGTGCCACCAGCAGAATTGCAGGGGCAAGGGATTCACCCCTCCACTTT. Residues: CATSRIAGARDSPLHF.

This rearrangement joins TRBV7-9 to TRBJ1-6; the D is unclear. V was shortened by 0 bases and J by 14 bases, with 20 bases between the two germline ends. Per germline, CDR1 SEHNR and CDR2 FQNEAQ (reference sequence). This CDR3 is built from 16 residues. The CDR3 region is CASSLASGPLKRALHF. CDR3 sequence (DNA): TGTGCCAGCAGCTTAGCGTCAGGCCCCCTCAAGAGGGCCCTCCACTTT.

The V and J genes are TRBV7-2 and TRBJ2-7; TRBD1 aligns across 8 bases. The CDR3 has 15 residues. The germline gives CDR1 SGHTA, CDR2 FQGNSA. After removal of 4 bases from V and 4 bases from J, the junction contained 9 bases not matched to a gene. CDR3 protein: CASSSRTGGWYEQYF. CDR3 coding DNA: TGTGCCAGCAGCTCACGAACAGGGGGGTGGTACGAGCAGTACTTC.

The chain joins TRBV5-4 to TRBJ2-1; D unclear. The CDR3 loop spans 14 amino acids. The germline V and J ends were trimmed by 0 bases and 5 bases, with 9 bases remaining between them. CDR1 is SGHNT, CDR2 YYREEE, per germline (reference sequence). CDR3 DNA: TGTGCCAGCAGCTTGGGTGACATGAACAATGAGCAGTTCTTC. This sequence encodes CASSLGDMNNEQFF.

The chain couples TRBV5-1 to TRBJ2-7, with D tentatively TRBD2 (5 bases). This CDR3 is 14 amino acids long. Germline V lookup: CDR1 SGHRS, CDR2 YFSETQ. The ends were cut back, 6 bases at V and 5 bases at J, with 18 bases in the middle. DNA for the CDR3: TGCGCCAGCAACGGGGAAGGAGGCGTCGACGAGCAGTACTTC. It is translated as CASNGEGGVDEQYF.

The rearrangement links TRBV7-9 to TRBJ1-1; no reliable D call. The germline gives CDR1 SEHNR, CDR2 FQNEAQ (reference sequence). V shed 2 bases and J shed 7 bases, with 8 bases lying between them. The CDR3 has 12 amino acids. The CDR3 nucleotides are TGTGCCAGCAGCTTATCTCCGGGTGAAGCTTTCTTT. Encoded protein: CASSLSPGEAFF.

Concerning this clone itself: The germline gene is not matched at one end of the junction; a read error may be the cause. The chain joins TRBV7-7 to TRBJ2-1; a weak D match, TRBD2 (6 bases). There are 14 residues in the CDR3. Germline V gene lookup returns CDR1 SSHAT and CDR2 FNYEAQ (reference sequence). In nucleotides, the CDR3 is TGTGCTAGCAGCTCCGGGGGTTCCTACAATGAGCAGTTCTTC. This sequence encodes CASSSGGSYNEQFF.

This chain joins TRBV9 and TRBJ2-1; the D call may be TRBD1 or TRBD2 (5 bases each). CDR1 is SGDLS and CDR2 is YYNGEE in the germline V gene. With 0 bases removed from V and 10 bases from J, the gap between germline ends came to 17 bases. This CDR3 contains 15 residues. CDR3 amino acids: CASSVDRGRQREQFF. CDR3 nucleotide sequence: TGTGCCAGCAGCGTAGATCGGGGCCGCCAACGAGAGCAGTTCTTC.

The chain uses TRBV4-3 and TRBJ2-4, with D tentatively TRBD2 (5 bases). The V and J ends lost 3 bases and 1 base respectively, with 16 bases between them. The CDR3 loop spans 17 amino acids. CDR1 is LGHNA, CDR2 YSLEER, per germline. CDR3 loop: CASSQRFATGAKNIQYF. The CDR3 DNA is TGCGCCAGCAGCCAGCGGTTCGCTACGGGGGCCAAAAACATTCAGTACTTC.